These 4 T cell receptor beta chains came from one sample sequenced in a study of STAT3 mutations in large granular lymphocyte leukemia. Their antigen targets remain unknown. Produced via immunoSEQ multiplex PCR; TCRdb's table is partial and in-frame only. The sample records approximately 42,000 clones, roughly 77% being singletons. General study results and limits: Every T-LGLL patient had at least one immunodominant TCRbeta clonotype.

The source material was PBMCs. The source is a human donor with T large granular lymphocyte leukemia. Some clones in this sample may be carry-over from other donors' samples.

This clone was counted a single time. The chain combines TRBV5-1 with TRBJ2-6; possibly TRBD1 or TRBD2 for D (6 bases each). CDR3 size: 16 residues. The ends were cut back, 0 bases at V and 4 bases at J, with 11 bases in the middle. Looked up from germline, CDR1 is SGHRS and CDR2 is YFSETQ. The CDR3 sequence: CASSLEWGAGANVLTF. The CDR3, as DNA: TGCGCCAGCAGCTTGGAATGGGGGGCCGGGGCCAACGTCCTGACTTTC.

This sequence joins TRBV4-3 and TRBJ1-6, with D possibly being TRBD1 (6 bases). V lost 0 bases, J lost 13 bases, and 16 bases lay in between. The CDR3 is 15 amino acids. Germline V gene lookup returns CDR1 LGHNA and CDR2 YSLEER. The CDR3 DNA sequence: TGCGCCAGCAGCCAAGATTACACAGGGCGTCTGCCCCTCCACTTT. This gives the protein CASSQDYTGRLPLHF.

The gene calls are TRBV6-5 and TRBJ1-2, with D hard to call. In germline, CDR1 is MNHEY, CDR2 SVGAGI. V gave up 0 bases and J gave up 0 bases, with 8 bases separating them. This CDR3 contains 15 residues. CDR3 protein: CASSYSYSPNYGYTF. DNA of the CDR3: TGTGCCAGCAGTTACTCTTACAGTCCTAACTATGGCTACACCTTC.

Only one count was recorded for this clone. The rearrangement links TRBV5-6 to TRBJ1-3, with D hard to call. Per the germline V gene, CDR1 is SGHDT and CDR2 is YYEEEE. This CDR3 has 15 amino acids. Trimming took off 1 base at V and 4 bases at J, with 12 bases between the two ends. In nucleotides, the CDR3 is TGTGCCAGCAGCTTGAGTGGGAGATTCGGAAACACCATATATTTT. The encoded protein is CASSLSGRFGNTIYF.